The following is a T cell receptor beta chain sequence with its context. Its antigen is as yet unknown. Within Nashville, Tennessee resided all donors, each a Caucasian adult. This specimen belongs to a study of shared clonotypes between healthy human individuals. Measured with immunoSEQ multiplex PCR; TCRdb has only the in-frame clones, and not every one. Found here are 850,000 to 1,200,000 clones, about 74% of them singletons; the top ten hold approximately 1.5%. Study outcomes and limitations: Sequencing of the sorted subsets was shown by rarefaction to be incomplete despite large depth.

The junction had 8 bases not matched to a gene; V was cut back by 7 bases and J by 6 bases. The CDR3 consists of 14 residues. In germline, CDR1 is LNHDA, CDR2 SQIVND (reference sequence). The clonotype comes from a man aged 18 to 30 in good health. Material: memory CD4+ T cells sorted from blood. Subset of the sample: CD45RA-negative fraction. V is TRBV19 and J is TRBJ2-2, with TRBD1 matching over 7 bases. The CDR3 protein is CASMTGTVAGELFF. The CDR3 nucleotides are TGTGCCAGTATGACCGGGACAGTAGCCGGGGAGCTGTTTTTT.